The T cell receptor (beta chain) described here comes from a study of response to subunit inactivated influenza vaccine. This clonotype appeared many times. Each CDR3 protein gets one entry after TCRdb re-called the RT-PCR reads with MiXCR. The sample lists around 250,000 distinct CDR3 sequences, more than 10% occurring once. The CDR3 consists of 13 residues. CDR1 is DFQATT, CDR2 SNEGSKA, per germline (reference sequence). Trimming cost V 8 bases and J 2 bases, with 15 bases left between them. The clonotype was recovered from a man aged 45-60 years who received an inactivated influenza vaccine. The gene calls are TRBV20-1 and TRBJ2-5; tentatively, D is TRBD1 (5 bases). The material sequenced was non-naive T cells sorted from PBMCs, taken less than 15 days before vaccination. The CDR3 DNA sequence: TGCAGTACTCGACAGACTCTACAAGAGACCCAGTACTTC. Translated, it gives CSTRQTLQETQYF.